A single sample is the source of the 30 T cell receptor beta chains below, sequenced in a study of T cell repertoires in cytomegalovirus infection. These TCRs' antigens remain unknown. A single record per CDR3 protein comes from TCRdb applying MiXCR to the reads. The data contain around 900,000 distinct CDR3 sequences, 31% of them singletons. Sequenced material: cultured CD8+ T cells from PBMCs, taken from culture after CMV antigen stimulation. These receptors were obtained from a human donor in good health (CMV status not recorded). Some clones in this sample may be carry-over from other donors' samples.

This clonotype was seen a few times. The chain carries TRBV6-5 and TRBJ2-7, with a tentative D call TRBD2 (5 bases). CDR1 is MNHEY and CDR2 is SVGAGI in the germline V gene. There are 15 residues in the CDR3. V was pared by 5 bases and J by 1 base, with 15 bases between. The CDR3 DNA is TGTGCCAGCAGTCCACGGGCTCCGGGGTCCTACGAGCAGTACGTC. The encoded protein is CASSPRAPGSYEQYV.

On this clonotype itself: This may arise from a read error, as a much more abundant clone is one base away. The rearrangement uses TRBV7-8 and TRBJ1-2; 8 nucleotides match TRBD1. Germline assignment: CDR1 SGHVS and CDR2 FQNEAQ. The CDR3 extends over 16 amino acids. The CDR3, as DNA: TGTGTCAGCAGCTTGTATAAGACAGGGGATGGCTATGGCTACACCTTC. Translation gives CVSSLYKTGDGYGYTF.

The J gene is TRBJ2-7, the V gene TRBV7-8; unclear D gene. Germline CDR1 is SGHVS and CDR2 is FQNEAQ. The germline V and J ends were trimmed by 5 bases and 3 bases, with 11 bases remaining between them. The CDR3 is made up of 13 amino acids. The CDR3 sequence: CASSPSRLYEQYV. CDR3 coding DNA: TGTGCCAGCAGCCCGAGCCGACTCTACGAGCAGTACGTC.

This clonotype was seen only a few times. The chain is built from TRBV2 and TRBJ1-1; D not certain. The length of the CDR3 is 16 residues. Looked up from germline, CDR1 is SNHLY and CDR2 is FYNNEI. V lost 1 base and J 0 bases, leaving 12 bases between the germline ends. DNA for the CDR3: TGTGCCAGCAGTGAAGGGAGGAAGGGCTTGAACACTGAAGCTTTCTTT. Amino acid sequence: CASSEGRKGLNTEAFF.

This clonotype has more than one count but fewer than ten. The CDR3 sequence is CASSSYRDSPFGEQFF. CDR3 nucleotides: TGTGCCAGCAGCTCCTACCGGGACAGTCCCTTCGGTGAGCAGTTCTTC. The rearrangement uses TRBV25-1 and TRBJ2-1, with 7 bases aligning to TRBD1. The V gene's germline CDR1 is MGHDK and CDR2 SYGVNS. V trimming: 6 bases; J trimming: 9 bases; junction bases outside the gene matches: 17. The CDR3 sequence is 16 residues long.

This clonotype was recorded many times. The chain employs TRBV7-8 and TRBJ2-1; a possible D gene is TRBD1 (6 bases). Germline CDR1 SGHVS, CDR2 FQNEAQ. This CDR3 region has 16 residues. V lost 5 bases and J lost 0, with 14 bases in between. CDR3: CASSTRQASSYNEQFF. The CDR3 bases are TGTGCCAGCAGCACAAGACAGGCGAGCTCCTACAATGAGCAGTTCTTC.

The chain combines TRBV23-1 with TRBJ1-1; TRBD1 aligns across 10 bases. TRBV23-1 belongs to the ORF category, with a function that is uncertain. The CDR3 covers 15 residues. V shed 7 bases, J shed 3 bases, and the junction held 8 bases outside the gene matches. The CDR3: CASKDLGQGHTEAFF. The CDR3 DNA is TGCGCCAGCAAAGATTTGGGACAGGGGCACACTGAAGCTTTCTTT.

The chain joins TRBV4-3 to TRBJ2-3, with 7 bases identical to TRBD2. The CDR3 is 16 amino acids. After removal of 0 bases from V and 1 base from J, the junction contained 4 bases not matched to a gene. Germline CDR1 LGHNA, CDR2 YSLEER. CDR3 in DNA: TGCGCCAGCAGCCAAGAAGTACGGGGGGGCACAGATACGCAGTATTTT. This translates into CASSQEVRGGTDTQYF.

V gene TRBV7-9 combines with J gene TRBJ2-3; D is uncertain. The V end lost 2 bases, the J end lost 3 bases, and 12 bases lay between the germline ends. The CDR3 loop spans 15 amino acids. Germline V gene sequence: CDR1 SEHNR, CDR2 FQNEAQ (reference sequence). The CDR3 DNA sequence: TGTGCCAGCAGCTTACTCGAGGAGAGGACAGATACGCAGTATTTT. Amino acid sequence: CASSLLEERTDTQYF.

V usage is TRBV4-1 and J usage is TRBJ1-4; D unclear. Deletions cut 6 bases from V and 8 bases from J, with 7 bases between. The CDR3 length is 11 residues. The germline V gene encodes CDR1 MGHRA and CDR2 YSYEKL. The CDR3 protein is CASRAGEKLFF. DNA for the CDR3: TGCGCCAGCAGAGCAGGAGAAAAACTGTTTTTT.

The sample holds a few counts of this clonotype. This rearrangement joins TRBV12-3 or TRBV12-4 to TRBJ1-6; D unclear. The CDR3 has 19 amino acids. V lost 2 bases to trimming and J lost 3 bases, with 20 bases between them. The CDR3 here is CASSLLGGQNGYYNSPLHF. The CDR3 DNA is TGTGCCAGCAGTTTACTGGGTGGGCAAAACGGATACTATAATTCACCCCTCCACTTT.

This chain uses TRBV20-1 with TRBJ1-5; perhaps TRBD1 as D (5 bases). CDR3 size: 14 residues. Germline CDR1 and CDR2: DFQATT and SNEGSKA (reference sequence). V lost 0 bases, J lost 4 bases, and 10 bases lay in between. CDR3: CSARDYGGNQPQHF. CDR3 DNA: TGCAGTGCTAGAGACTACGGGGGGAATCAGCCCCAGCATTTT.

The CDR3 bases are TGTGCCAGCAGTCAGGGGGGGCGGTGGGAGCAGTACGTC. It specifies CASSQGGRWEQYV. This rearrangement joins TRBV28 to TRBJ2-7, with D perhaps assigned TRBD1 or TRBD2 (7 bases each). V dropped 5 bases and J dropped 7 bases, with 15 bases sitting between them. This CDR3 spans 13 amino acids. Germline V gene data show CDR1 as MDHEN and CDR2 as SYDVKM.

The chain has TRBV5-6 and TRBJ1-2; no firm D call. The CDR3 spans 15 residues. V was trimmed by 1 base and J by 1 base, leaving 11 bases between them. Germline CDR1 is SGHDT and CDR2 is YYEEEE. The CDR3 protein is CASSLIRLLNYGYTF. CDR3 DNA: TGTGCCAGCAGCTTGATCAGACTCCTTAACTATGGCTACACCTTC.

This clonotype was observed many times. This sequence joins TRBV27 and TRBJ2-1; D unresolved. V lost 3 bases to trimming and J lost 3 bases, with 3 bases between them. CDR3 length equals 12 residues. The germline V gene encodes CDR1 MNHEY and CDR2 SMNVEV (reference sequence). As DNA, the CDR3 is TGTGCCAGCAGTTTCGGCTACAATGAGCAGTTCTTC. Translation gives CASSFGYNEQFF.

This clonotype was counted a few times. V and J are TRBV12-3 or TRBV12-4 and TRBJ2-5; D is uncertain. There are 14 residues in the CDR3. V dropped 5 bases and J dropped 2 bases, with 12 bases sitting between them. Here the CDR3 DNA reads TGTGCCAGCAGTCCGAGCGTCCCGCAAGAGACCCAGTACTTC. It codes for CASSPSVPQETQYF.

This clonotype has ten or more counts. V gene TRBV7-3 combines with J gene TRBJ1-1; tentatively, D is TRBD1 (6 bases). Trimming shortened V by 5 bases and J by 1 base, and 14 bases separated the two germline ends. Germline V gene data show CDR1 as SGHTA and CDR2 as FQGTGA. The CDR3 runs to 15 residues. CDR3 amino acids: CASSKVTGPNTEAFF. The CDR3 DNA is TGTGCCAGCAGCAAAGTGACAGGACCGAACACTGAAGCTTTCTTT.

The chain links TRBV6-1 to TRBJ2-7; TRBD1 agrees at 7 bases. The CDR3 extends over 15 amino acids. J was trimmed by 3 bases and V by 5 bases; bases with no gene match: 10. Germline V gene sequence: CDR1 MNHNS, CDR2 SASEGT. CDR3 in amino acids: CASSSTGVRGYEQYF. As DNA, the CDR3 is TGTGCCAGCAGTTCCACAGGGGTCAGGGGCTACGAGCAGTACTTC.

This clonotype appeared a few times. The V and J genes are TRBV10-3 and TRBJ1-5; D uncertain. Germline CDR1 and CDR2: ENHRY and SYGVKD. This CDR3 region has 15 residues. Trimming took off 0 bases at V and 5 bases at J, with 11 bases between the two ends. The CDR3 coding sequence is TGTGCCATCAGTGAGTCAACGACGGGGTATCAGCCCCAGCATTTT. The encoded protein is CAISESTTGYQPQHF.

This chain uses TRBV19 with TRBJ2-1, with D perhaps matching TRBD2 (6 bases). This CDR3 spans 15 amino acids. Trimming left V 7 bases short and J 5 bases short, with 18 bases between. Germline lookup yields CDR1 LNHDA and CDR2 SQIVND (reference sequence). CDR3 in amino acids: CASKDGDFEDNEQFF. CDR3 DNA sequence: TGTGCCAGTAAGGATGGGGACTTCGAGGACAATGAGCAGTTCTTC.

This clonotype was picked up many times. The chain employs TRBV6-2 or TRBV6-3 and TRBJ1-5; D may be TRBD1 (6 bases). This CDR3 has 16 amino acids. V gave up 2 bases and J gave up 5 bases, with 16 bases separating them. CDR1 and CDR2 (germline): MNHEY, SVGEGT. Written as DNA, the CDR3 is TGTGCCAGCAGTTACGTCCCAGGGGTCAAGGATCAGCCCCAGCATTTT. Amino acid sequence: CASSYVPGVKDQPQHF.

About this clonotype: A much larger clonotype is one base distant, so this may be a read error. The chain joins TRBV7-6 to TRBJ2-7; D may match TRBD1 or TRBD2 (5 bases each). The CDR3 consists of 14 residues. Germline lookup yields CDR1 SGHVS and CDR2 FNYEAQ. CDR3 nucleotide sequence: TGTGCCAGCAACTTAGCCGGGGCCGCCTACGAGCAGTACGTC. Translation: CASNLAGAAYEQYV.

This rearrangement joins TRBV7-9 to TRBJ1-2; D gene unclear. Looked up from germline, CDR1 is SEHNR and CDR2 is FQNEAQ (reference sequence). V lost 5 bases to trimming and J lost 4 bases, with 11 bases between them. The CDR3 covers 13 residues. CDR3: CASSNTATYGYTF. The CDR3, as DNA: TGTGCCAGCAGCAACACAGCGACCTATGGCTACACCTTC.

CDR3 protein: CASRPGFGEKLFF. Here the CDR3 DNA reads TGTGCCAGCAGACCGGGGTTTGGTGAAAAACTGTTTTTT. V is TRBV25-1 and J is TRBJ1-4; D unresolved. The length of the CDR3 is 13 residues. V was trimmed by 6 bases and J by 7 bases, leaving 12 bases between them. In germline, CDR1 is MGHDK, CDR2 SYGVNS.

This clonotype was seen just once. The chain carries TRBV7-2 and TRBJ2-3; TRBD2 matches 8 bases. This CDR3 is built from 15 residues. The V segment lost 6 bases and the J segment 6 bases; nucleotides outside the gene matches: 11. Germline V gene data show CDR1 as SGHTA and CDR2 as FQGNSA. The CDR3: CASSFKRGFVDTQYF. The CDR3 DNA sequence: TGTGCCAGCAGTTTCAAGCGGGGGTTTGTGGATACGCAGTATTTT.

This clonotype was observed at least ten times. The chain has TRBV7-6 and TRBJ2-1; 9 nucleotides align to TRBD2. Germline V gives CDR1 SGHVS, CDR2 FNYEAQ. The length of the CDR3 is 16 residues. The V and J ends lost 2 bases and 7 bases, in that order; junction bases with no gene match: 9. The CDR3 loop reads CASSLSISGGKNEQFF. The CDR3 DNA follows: TGTGCCAGCAGCTTATCTATTAGCGGGGGTAAGAATGAGCAGTTCTTC.

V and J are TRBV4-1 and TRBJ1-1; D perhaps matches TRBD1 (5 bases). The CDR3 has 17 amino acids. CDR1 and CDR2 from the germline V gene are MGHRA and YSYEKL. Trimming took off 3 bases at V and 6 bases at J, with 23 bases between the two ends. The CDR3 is CASSHGEGTGETAEAFF. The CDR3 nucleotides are TGCGCCAGCAGCCACGGAGAGGGAACGGGGGAGACGGCTGAAGCTTTCTTT.

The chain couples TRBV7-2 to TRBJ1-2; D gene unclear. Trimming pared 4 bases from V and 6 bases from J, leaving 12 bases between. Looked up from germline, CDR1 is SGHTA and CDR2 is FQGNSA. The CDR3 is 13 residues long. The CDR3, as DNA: TGTGCCAGCAGCTCCAGCCTGGTTAATGGCTACACCTTC. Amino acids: CASSSSLVNGYTF.

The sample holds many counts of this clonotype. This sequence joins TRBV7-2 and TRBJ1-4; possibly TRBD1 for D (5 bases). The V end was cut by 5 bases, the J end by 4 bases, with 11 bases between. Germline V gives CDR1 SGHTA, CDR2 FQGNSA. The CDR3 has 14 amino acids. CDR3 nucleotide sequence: TGTGCCAGCAGCCTGACAGAGAATAATGAAAAACTGTTTTTT. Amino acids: CASSLTENNEKLFF.

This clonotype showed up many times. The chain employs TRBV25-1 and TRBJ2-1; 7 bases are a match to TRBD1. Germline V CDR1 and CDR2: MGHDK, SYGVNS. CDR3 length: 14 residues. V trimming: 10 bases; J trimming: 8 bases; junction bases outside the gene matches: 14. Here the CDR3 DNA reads TGTGCCACCTCTTTGGACAGGTGGGGGCATGAGCAGTTCTTC. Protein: CATSLDRWGHEQFF.